This T cell receptor beta chain was recorded in a study of blood T cell repertoires in COVID-19. Background on the study: The samples span acute and convalescent COVID-19 from the United States, Italy and Spain. PBMCs, B-cell-depleted T cells, or T cells were the source of the cDNA or gDNA that made up the material.

Individuals drawn from 20 to 30 US areas were roughly 18 to 95 years old. Produced via immunoSEQ multiplex PCR; TCRdb's table is partial and in-frame only. The sample yields more than 200,000 clones, around 84% seen once. This receptor was obtained from a woman aged 35 to 49 with acute COVID-19. Sample: PBMCs or T cells enriched from blood (not recorded which).

CDR3 DNA sequence: TGCAGCGTTGGGACAGGGGATAACTATGGCTACACCTTC. Its protein product is CSVGTGDNYGYTF. V is TRBV29-1 and J is TRBJ1-2; 9 bases agree with TRBD1. After removal of 4 bases from V and 1 base from J, the junction contained 1 base not matched to a gene. CDR3 length equals 13 residues. Per the germline V gene, CDR1 is SQVTM and CDR2 is ANQGSEA.